This T cell receptor (beta chain) was retrieved from a study of low-dose radiotherapy and immunotherapy resistance in tumors. Per germline, CDR1 MDHEN and CDR2 SYDVKM. The CDR3 loop spans 13 amino acids. Trimming shortened V by 8 bases and J by 0 bases, and 11 bases separated the two germline ends. cDNA synthesis used a TRAV/TRBV-specific primer set for both chains. Both a constant-region primer and a V-primer adapter served to amplify TCRs across roughly 20 PCR cycles. In TCRdb, the reads were re-called with MiXCR into one record per CDR3 protein. The table shows some 60,000 distinct CDR3 sequences, with roughly 29% occurring only once. This clonotype was seen repeatedly, ten times or more. The time point: before trial treatment. Each donor was administered nivolumab, ipilimumab, aspirin, low-dose cyclophosphamide and low-dose radiotherapy.

This clonotype was obtained from a male donor with rectosigmoid adenocarcinoma. This chain links TRBV28 with TRBJ2-7, with D possibly TRBD1 on 6 matching bases. The sequences come from PBMCs, collected before treatment. The CDR3 DNA reads TGTGCCAGCCAAGCAGGGGTCTCCTACGAGCAGTACTTC. This translates into CASQAGVSYEQYF. Full variable domain (outside the CDR3, taken from reference TRBV28 and TRBJ2-7): DVKVTQSSRYLVKRTGEKVFLECVQDMDHENMFWYRQDPGLGLRLIYFSYDVKMKEKGDIPEGYSVSREKKERFSLILESASTNQTSMYLCASQAGVSYEQYFGPGTRLTVT.